A selection of T cell receptor beta chains follows, all from one sample in a study of CXCR3-negative and CXCR3-positive naive CD8 T cells. TCRdb reprocessed the 5' RACE reads, keeping one entry per CDR3 protein, no DNA. The sample holds over 5,000 distinct CDR3 sequences. The sample consisted of naive CXCR3+ CD8+ T cells from blood. The receptors were sampled from a human donor in good health. Some clones in this sample may be carry-over from other donors' samples. The CDR3 runs from the conserved cysteine through the conserved F or W. Some rows mark clone size as missing; the rest say once, few, many or name a class of expanded clone.

size	V	J	CDR3
.	TRBV5-6	TRBJ2-4	CASSLSGTGYSIQYF
.	TRBV29-1	TRBJ2-7	CSVGTGSSYEQYF
.	TRBV29-1	TRBJ2-5	CSVAGGQETQYF
medium-sized	TRBV2	TRBJ2-1	CASSENRGEYFYEQFF
.	TRBV7-6	TRBJ1-1	CASSQGLDGTEAFF
medium-sized	TRBV2	TRBJ2-3	CASSGILAGANTDTQYF
.	TRBV5-1	TRBJ2-3	CASSSGTGPTDTQYF
.	TRBV29-1	TRBJ2-6	CSVEGPSSGANVLTF
medium-sized	TRBV20-1	TRBJ2-1	CSASSEGLAGVVNEQFF
medium-sized	TRBV2	TRBJ2-5	CASMPYLREGQYF
.	TRBV6-6	TRBJ2-2	CASSYSWDTGELFF
.	TRBV20-1	TRBJ2-6	CSARDLDRSGANVLTF
.	TRBV4-3	TRBJ1-2	CASSQDWAGKGIDGYTF
.	TRBV27	TRBJ2-7	CASSLHGGPYEQYF
medium-sized	TRBV7-2	TRBJ2-2	CASRPGQEIANTGELFF
.	TRBV29-1	TRBJ2-5	CSAGDAGQREETQYF
medium-sized	TRBV27	TRBJ2-7	CASSLSAGGEQYF
.	TRBV7-3	TRBJ2-1	CASSLIVGGRNEQFF
.	TRBV14	TRBJ2-7	CASSHKTGVPIYEQYF
.	TRBV19	TRBJ1-1	CASSTGQGATEAFF
medium-sized	TRBV27	TRBJ2-3	CASSPPPGGGTQYF
.	TRBV29-1	TRBJ2-1	CSVLTSGRFVEQFF
.	TRBV7-9	TRBJ2-7	CASSSRDSSYEQYF
.	TRBV5-1	TRBJ1-1	CASSLEGTGNTEAFF
medium-sized	TRBV20-1	TRBJ2-7	CSARDSSGHGTGSYEQYF
medium-sized	TRBV7-8	TRBJ2-1	CASSLARVRGRFGIEQFF
.	TRBV25-1	TRBJ1-1	CASSFQGAWSTEAFF
.	TRBV4-3	TRBJ2-5	CASSQGTTMGLTQYF
.	TRBV19	TRBJ1-1	CASSAGCGNTEAFF
.	TRBV5-6	TRBJ2-7	CASSLGRSYEQYF
.	TRBV19	TRBJ1-1	CASSFPRGGMNTEAFF
.	TRBV6-1	TRBJ1-5	CASNSPIGKHSNQPQHF
.	TRBV20-1	TRBJ2-7	CSARDYQGFYEQYF
medium-sized	TRBV5-6	TRBJ1-1	CASSFGQGNTEAFF
.	TRBV12-5	TRBJ2-7	CASGLETYEQYF
medium-sized	TRBV6-5	TRBJ2-5	CASSNALPGLAGFQETQYF
.	TRBV6-2/TRBV6-3	TRBJ2-1	CASSYSTAPSASYNEQFF